The 22 T cell receptor beta chains below come from one sample, sequenced in a study of PD-1 blockade in classical Hodgkin lymphoma. Brentuximab vedotin exposure varied among the patients, all of whom had relapsed after autologous stem cell transplantation. Purification of CD4+ T cells from thawed PBMCs was achieved by magnetic negative selection. Only in-frame clones appear in the TCRdb table, and some are missing; sequencing was by immunoSEQ multiplex PCR. Among tens of thousands of clones, over 65% were seen once, and the ten largest hold about 2.4%. Sequenced material: CD4+ T cells from blood, taken at baseline. The origin of the receptors is a human donor with classical Hodgkin lymphoma.

In DNA, the CDR3 is TGTGCCAGCAGTGACTCAGGGGTTGGGGCCAACGTCCTGACTTTC. Protein: CASSDSGVGANVLTF. The rearrangement uses TRBV6-4 and TRBJ2-6, with D maybe TRBD1 (5 bases). Trimming stripped 0 bases from V and 3 bases from J, with 6 bases between. Per germline, CDR1 MRHNA and CDR2 SNTAGT. CDR3 size: 15 residues.

The V call is TRBV28, the J call TRBJ2-7; D is possibly TRBD1 or TRBD2 (5 bases each). Between the trimmed V and J ends, which lost 1 base and 3 bases, there was a span of 10 bases. CDR1 and CDR2 (germline): MDHEN, SYDVKM. The CDR3 length is 14 residues. DNA for the CDR3: TGTGCCAGCAGTTTATCTGGGACCCGCTACGAGCAGTACTTC. Residues: CASSLSGTRYEQYF.

This chain joins TRBV10-2 and TRBJ2-7, with 8 bases matching TRBD1. V gave up 8 bases and J gave up 3 bases; unmatched junction bases: 9. The V gene's germline CDR1 is WSHSY and CDR2 SAAADI. CDR3 size: 14 residues. The CDR3 bases are TGCGCCAGCTTAAGGGCAGGGGGCAGCTACGAGCAGTACTTC. Its protein product is CASLRAGGSYEQYF.

This chain connects TRBV11-2 to TRBJ2-3, with D perhaps TRBD1 (6 bases). CDR1 SGHAT and CDR2 FQNNGV come from the germline V gene. The CDR3 spans 15 residues. Trimming took 2 bases from V and 3 from J, leaving 12 bases between them. Written as DNA, the CDR3 is TGTGCCAGCAGCTTAAGGGGTACAGGGACAGATACGCAGTATTTT. Protein: CASSLRGTGTDTQYF.

The chain carries TRBV6-1 and TRBJ2-7, with 8 bases aligning to TRBD1. The CDR3 spans 15 residues. The germline CDR1 and CDR2 sequences are MNHNS and SASEGT. V was clipped by 7 bases and J by 2 bases; unmatched bases: 10. CDR3 residues: CASTEGTGRTYEQYF. CDR3 bases: TGTGCCAGCACAGAAGGGACAGGCAGAACCTACGAGCAGTACTTC.

The rearrangement links TRBV6-5 to TRBJ2-7; D is undetermined. Germline CDR1 and CDR2: MNHEY and SVGAGI. V lost 7 bases and J 0 bases, leaving 13 bases between the germline ends. This CDR3 contains 14 residues. CDR3 DNA: TGTGCCAGCACGGTTTCAGTTCCCTCCTACGAGCAGTACTTC. Its translation is CASTVSVPSYEQYF.

This sequence joins TRBV4-3 and TRBJ2-7; TRBD1 matches 7 bases. The CDR3 runs 18 residues. Germline CDR1 and CDR2: LGHNA and YSLEER. The J segment lost 4 bases and the V segment lost 0 bases, leaving 15 bases of the junction unmatched. CDR3 sequence (DNA): TGCGCCAGCAGCCAAGATTCCCTGACAGGGATCGGGGATTACGAGCAGTACTTC. Encoded protein: CASSQDSLTGIGDYEQYF.

Only one count was recorded for this clone. This chain connects TRBV6-1 to TRBJ2-7; 10 nucleotides match TRBD1. V shed 5 bases, J shed 3 bases, and the junction held 7 bases outside the gene matches. Germline V gene data show CDR1 as MNHNS and CDR2 as SASEGT. The CDR3 contains 15 residues. The CDR3 DNA sequence: TGTGCCAGCAGTACGAGGGACAGGGGAGGCTACGAGCAGTACTTC. This sequence encodes CASSTRDRGGYEQYF.

V gene TRBV12-5 combines with J gene TRBJ1-5; TRBD1 matches 7 bases. V was pared by 0 bases and J by 7 bases, with 12 bases of the junction left unmatched. This CDR3 is built from 17 residues. Looked up from germline, CDR1 is LGHNT and CDR2 is FRNRAP. The CDR3 spells CASGLVLSARGDQPQHF. For the CDR3, the DNA is TGTGCTAGTGGTTTGGTATTGTCCGCCAGGGGGGACCAGCCCCAGCATTTT.

The chain has TRBV25-1 and TRBJ2-6; D is uncertain. V lost 3 bases and J lost 0, with 6 bases in between. Germline loops: CDR1 MGHDK, CDR2 SYGVNS. The CDR3 length is 15 residues. The CDR3 spells CASSDFYSGANVLTF. In DNA, the CDR3 is TGTGCCAGCAGTGATTTTTACTCTGGGGCCAACGTCCTGACTTTC.

In its sample, this clone was seen once. The rearrangement links TRBV19 to TRBJ1-1; no reliable D call. There are 13 residues in the CDR3. The germline V gene has CDR1 LNHDA and CDR2 SQIVND (reference sequence). The V gene lost 6 bases and the J gene lost 5 bases, with 13 bases spanning the gap. CDR3 sequence reads: CASRRAARTEAFF. In nucleotides, the CDR3 is TGTGCCAGTAGAAGGGCCGCACGGACTGAAGCTTTCTTT.

The CDR3 region has the DNA TGTGCCAGTAGTATTTCCCCCTCTGGGGCCAACGTCCTGACTTTC. Its translation: CASSISPSGANVLTF. The V and J genes are TRBV19 and TRBJ2-6, with D unclear. V was clipped by 3 bases and J by 0 bases, with 6 bases between them. The germline gives CDR1 LNHDA, CDR2 SQIVND (reference sequence). This CDR3 spans 15 amino acids.

The rearrangement joins TRBV4-3 to TRBJ1-2; D not certain. V gave up 0 bases and J gave up 5 bases, with 13 bases separating them. Germline V gives CDR1 LGHNA, CDR2 YSLEER. This CDR3 has 15 amino acids. CDR3 nucleotides: TGCGCCAGCAGCCAAGATCATCGGGGATCGTATGGCTACACCTTC. Its protein product is CASSQDHRGSYGYTF.

The gene calls are TRBV4-2 and TRBJ2-1, with D tentatively TRBD2 (5 bases). Trimming stripped 2 bases from V and 1 base from J, with 9 bases between. The CDR3 has 15 residues. Germline lookup yields CDR1 LGHNA and CDR2 YNFKEQ. Written as DNA, the CDR3 is TGTGCCAGCAGCCAAAACGGGGAATCCTACAATGAGCAGTTCTTC. As protein: CASSQNGESYNEQFF.

The chain uses TRBV6-5 and TRBJ1-6; TRBD1 aligns across 7 bases. This CDR3 has 16 residues. Trimming removed 2 bases from V and 6 bases from J; junction bases left unmatched: 7. Per the germline V gene, CDR1 is MNHEY and CDR2 is SVGAGI. Here the CDR3 DNA reads TGTGCCAGCAGTTACCCTCCGGGACAGCGTAATTCACCCCTCCACTTT. This sequence encodes CASSYPPGQRNSPLHF.

Here the CDR3 reads CASSLGQGRSPMNTEAFF. CDR3 coding DNA: TGCGCCAGCAGCTTGGGACAGGGGCGAAGTCCCATGAACACTGAAGCTTTCTTT. V is TRBV5-1 and J is TRBJ1-1, with 8 bases aligning to TRBD1. The CDR3 is 18 residues long. CDR1 and CDR2 (germline): SGHRS, YFSETQ. J was trimmed by 0 bases and V by 0 bases; bases with no gene match: 10.

This clone was seen a handful of times. The chain links TRBV5-3 to TRBJ2-3; perhaps D is TRBD1 or TRBD2 (5 bases each). TRBV5-3 is recorded as an ORF, its role being uncertain. The CDR3 length is 15 residues. The V and J ends lost 0 bases and 4 bases respectively, with 12 bases between them. CDR3 DNA sequence: TGTGCCAGAAGCTTGGTGTGGGGGTGCGCAGATACGCAGTATTTT. Its translation: CARSLVWGCADTQYF.

This chain links TRBV7-8 with TRBJ1-4; 7 bases are shared with TRBD1. The V gene's germline CDR1 is SGHVS and CDR2 FQNEAQ. This CDR3 region has 16 residues. J gave up 5 bases and V 3 bases, and 9 bases lay outside the gene matches. The DNA for the CDR3 is TGTGCCAGCAGCTTGGTTACCGGGACAGCGAATGAAAAACTGTTTTTT. It translates to CASSLVTGTANEKLFF.

This clone was recorded once. The V gene is TRBV2, the J gene TRBJ1-5, with 10 bases that match TRBD1. Unmatched junction bases numbered 5, after V lost 6 bases and J lost 6 bases. CDR1 is SNHLY, CDR2 FYNNEI, per germline. CDR3 size: 14 residues. The CDR3 protein is CASRYGQGGQPQHF. CDR3 DNA: TGTGCCAGCAGGTACGGACAGGGGGGTCAGCCCCAGCATTTT.

The CDR3 DNA reads as TGTGCCAGCAGGGCTGAGGGGACCCAGTACTTC. It translates to CASRAEGTQYF. This chain uses TRBV7-2 with TRBJ2-5, with D perhaps TRBD2 (5 bases). Germline values: CDR1 SGHTA, CDR2 FQGNSA. The length of the CDR3 is 11 residues. Trimming cost V 6 bases and J 7 bases, with 9 bases left between them. Using reference TRBV7-2 and TRBJ2-5 for the parts outside the CDR3, the full variable domain is GAGVSQSPSNKVTEKGKDVELRCDPISGHTALYWYRQSLGQGLEFLIYFQGNSAPDKSGLPSDRFSAERTGGSVSTLTIQRTQQEDSAVYLCASRAEGTQYFGPGTRLLVL.

The V call is TRBV25-1, the J call TRBJ2-7; perhaps D is TRBD1 or TRBD2 (6 bases each). The V gene's germline CDR1 is MGHDK and CDR2 SYGVNS. CDR3 length equals 18 residues. Trimming cost V 5 bases and J 0 bases, with 23 bases left between them. The CDR3 reads CASSSSLQQGGDSYEQYF. The DNA of the CDR3 is TGTGCCAGCAGTTCTTCCCTTCAACAGGGAGGTGACTCCTACGAGCAGTACTTC.

The chain couples TRBV12-5 to TRBJ1-1; a weak D match, TRBD1 (6 bases). The germline gives CDR1 LGHNT, CDR2 FRNRAP. Trimming removed 0 bases at V and 4 bases at J, with 15 bases between. The length of the CDR3 is 16 residues. CDR3: CASGLVRSGGPTEAFF. DNA for the CDR3: TGTGCTAGTGGTTTGGTACGCTCGGGGGGGCCCACTGAAGCTTTCTTT.